Each of the 11 T cell receptor beta chains below was sequenced from the same sample in a study of T cell repertoires in cytomegalovirus infection. TCRdb redid the calling of the reads with MiXCR, one entry per CDR3 protein. The data show 310,000 or so distinct CDR3 sequences, 17% seen once. Input material: PBMCs. The source of these receptors is a human donor in good health (CMV status not recorded). Some clones in this sample may be carry-over from other donors' samples.

CDR3 coding DNA: TGCAGTGCTAGAGGATACAGGGGAATCACTGAAGCTTTCTTT. Translating it yields CSARGYRGITEAFF. The rearrangement links TRBV20-1 to TRBJ1-1; the match to TRBD1 covers 7 bases. The V and J ends lost 1 base and 4 bases, in that order; junction bases with no gene match: 6. CDR3 length: 14 residues. Germline V lookup: CDR1 DFQATT, CDR2 SNEGSKA (reference sequence).

The chain uses TRBV27 and TRBJ2-3, with D possibly TRBD2 on 6 matching bases. Trimming stripped 6 bases from V and 4 bases from J, with 17 bases between. Germline V gene sequence: CDR1 MNHEY, CDR2 SMNVEV (reference sequence). The CDR3 length is 15 residues. The CDR3 DNA is TGTGCCAGCAGGCGGGATCCCACCACCCCAGATACGCAGTATTTT. Residues: CASRRDPTTPDTQYF.

This clonotype occurred many times. The chain recombines TRBV6-2 or TRBV6-3 with TRBJ1-5; a weak D match, TRBD1 (5 bases). CDR3 size: 13 residues. Trimming removed 5 bases from V and 3 bases from J, with 8 bases in between. Per germline, CDR1 MNHEY and CDR2 SVGEGT. The CDR3 here is CASSRQYNQPQHF. CDR3 in DNA: TGTGCCAGCAGTAGACAGTACAATCAGCCCCAGCATTTT.

The gene calls are TRBV20-1 and TRBJ2-4; 12 positions match TRBD2. CDR1 is DFQATT and CDR2 is SNEGSKA in the germline V gene (reference sequence). The CDR3 is made up of 14 amino acids. Unmatched junction bases numbered 5, after V lost 3 bases and J lost 8 bases. The CDR3 region is CSASSSGGADIQYF. The DNA of the CDR3 is TGCAGTGCTAGTTCTAGCGGGGGGGCGGACATTCAGTACTTC.

The CDR3: CASSTRLRGETQYF. The CDR3 DNA sequence: TGTGCCAGCAGCACGCGACTTAGGGGGGAGACCCAGTACTTC. This sequence joins TRBV13 and TRBJ2-5; the D gene is possibly TRBD1 (6 bases). With 5 bases removed from V and 5 bases from J, the gap between germline ends came to 15 bases. The CDR3 is 14 amino acids. Germline CDR1 and CDR2: PRHDT and FYEKMQ (reference sequence).

A few counts support this clonotype. V is TRBV19 and J is TRBJ2-1; the D gene is possibly TRBD1 (6 bases). V was cut by 9 bases and J by 4 bases, with 16 bases left in between. Per the germline V gene, CDR1 is LNHDA and CDR2 is SQIVND (reference sequence). The CDR3 consists of 14 residues. The CDR3 DNA is TGTGCCAGGGACAGCCAGTACAGATACAATGAGCAGTTCTTC. Translated, it gives CARDSQYRYNEQFF.

The chain uses TRBV4-2 and TRBJ1-2, with D perhaps matching TRBD1 (5 bases). V was pared by 0 bases and J by 8 bases, with 13 bases between. CDR1 is LGHNA and CDR2 is YNFKEQ in the germline V gene. CDR3 length: 14 residues. DNA of the CDR3: TGTGCCAGCAGCCAAGATTATCAGGGAGGCGGCTACACCTTC. It encodes CASSQDYQGGGYTF.

For this clonotype: One junction end does not reproduce the germline sequence, and a read error may be involved. The gene calls are TRBV5-5 and TRBJ1-1; D gene unclear. Germline V gives CDR1 SGHKS, CDR2 YYEKEE (reference sequence). The CDR3 spans 15 residues. The CDR3 spells CASSLYPSRNIEAFF. CDR3 in DNA: TGTGCCAGCAGCTTATACCCCAGCCGGAACATTGAAGCTTTCTTT.

Notes on this clonotype: At one end, the junction sequence differs from germline, possibly due to a read error. This rearrangement joins TRBV5-1 to TRBJ2-1; 8 bases align to TRBD2. The length of the CDR3 is 14 residues. Germline loops: CDR1 SGHRS, CDR2 YFSETQ. The CDR3 sequence: CASSLGLAGNEQLF. The CDR3 region has the DNA TGCGCCAGCAGCTTGGGATTAGCGGGGAATGAGCAGTTATTC.

The sample holds many counts of this clonotype. J is TRBJ1-6 and V is TRBV12-3 or TRBV12-4, with 7 bases identical to TRBD1. Losses at the gene ends were 6 bases for V and 0 bases for J; bases not matched to a gene: 5. The CDR3 has 16 amino acids. CDR3 residues: CASSGTASSYNSPLHF. CDR3 coding DNA: TGTGCCAGCAGCGGGACAGCCAGCTCCTATAATTCACCCCTCCACTTT.

The sample holds many counts of this clonotype. The genes are TRBV7-8 and TRBJ2-7; D remains ambiguous. With 0 bases removed from V and 3 bases from J, the gap between germline ends came to 6 bases. CDR1 and CDR2 from the germline V gene are SGHVS and FQNEAQ. CDR3 length: 13 amino acids. CDR3 nucleotide sequence: TGTGCCAGCAGCTTAGCCCTTTACTACGAGCAGTACTTC. Amino acid sequence: CASSLALYYEQYF.